This T cell receptor beta chain derives from a study of blood T cells in healthy people across ages. Study-level results: More naive CD4+ cells and higher diversity marked long-lived donors relative to aged donors. The unsorted PBMCs prevented any conclusive comparison of naive versus antigen-experienced cells.

A second PCR, run for roughly 7 to 11 cycles, used a sample-barcoded 5' primer plus a J-beta primer mix. TCRdb re-called the 5' RACE reads through MiXCR, storing one row per CDR3 protein. The table has approximately 1.5 million distinct CDR3 sequences, about 42% seen once. Trimming removed 5 bases at V and 11 bases at J, with 25 bases between. The CDR3 extends over 15 amino acids. Per the germline V gene, CDR1 is SGHRS and CDR2 is YFSETQ. This clonotype was observed a single time. Its specificity is not known. Source material: blood. This chain connects TRBV5-1 to TRBJ2-5; possibly TRBD2 for D (6 bases). The clonotype originates from a woman between 18 and 29 years old in good health. The CDR3 loop is CASSGGGFTYNEQYF. The CDR3 DNA reads as TGCGCCAGCAGTGGTGGAGGGTTTACCTACAATGAGCAGTACTTC. Looking up the rest from reference TRBV5-1 and TRBJ2-5 gives the full variable domain: KAGVTQTPRYLIKTRGQQVTLSCSPISGHRSVSWYQQTPGQGLQFLFEYFSETQRNKGNFPGRFSGRQFSNSRSEMNVSTLELGDSALYLCASSGGGFTYNEQYFGPGTRLLVL.